The present entry profiles one TCR beta chain with its context. The data were taken from a study of blood T cell dynamics during melanoma immunotherapy. Time point reported: pre-treatment baseline. In germline, CDR1 is SGHRS, CDR2 YFSETQ. The CDR3 spans 14 residues. Trimming took 2 bases from V and 11 from J; bases not matched to a gene: 9. TCRdb's table, derived via immunoSEQ multiplex PCR, lists solely in-frame clones and lacks some. Of under 15,000 clones listed, 65% to 85% were seen once; the top ten hold 9% to 10%. Source: blood, taken from a patient treated with checkpoint blockade. V is TRBV5-1 and J is TRBJ2-5, with 10 bases that match TRBD2. The receptor was derived from a human donor with melanoma. This CDR3 reads CASSFASGSHEQYF. CDR3 DNA: TGCGCCAGCAGCTTTGCTAGCGGGAGCCATGAGCAGTACTTC.